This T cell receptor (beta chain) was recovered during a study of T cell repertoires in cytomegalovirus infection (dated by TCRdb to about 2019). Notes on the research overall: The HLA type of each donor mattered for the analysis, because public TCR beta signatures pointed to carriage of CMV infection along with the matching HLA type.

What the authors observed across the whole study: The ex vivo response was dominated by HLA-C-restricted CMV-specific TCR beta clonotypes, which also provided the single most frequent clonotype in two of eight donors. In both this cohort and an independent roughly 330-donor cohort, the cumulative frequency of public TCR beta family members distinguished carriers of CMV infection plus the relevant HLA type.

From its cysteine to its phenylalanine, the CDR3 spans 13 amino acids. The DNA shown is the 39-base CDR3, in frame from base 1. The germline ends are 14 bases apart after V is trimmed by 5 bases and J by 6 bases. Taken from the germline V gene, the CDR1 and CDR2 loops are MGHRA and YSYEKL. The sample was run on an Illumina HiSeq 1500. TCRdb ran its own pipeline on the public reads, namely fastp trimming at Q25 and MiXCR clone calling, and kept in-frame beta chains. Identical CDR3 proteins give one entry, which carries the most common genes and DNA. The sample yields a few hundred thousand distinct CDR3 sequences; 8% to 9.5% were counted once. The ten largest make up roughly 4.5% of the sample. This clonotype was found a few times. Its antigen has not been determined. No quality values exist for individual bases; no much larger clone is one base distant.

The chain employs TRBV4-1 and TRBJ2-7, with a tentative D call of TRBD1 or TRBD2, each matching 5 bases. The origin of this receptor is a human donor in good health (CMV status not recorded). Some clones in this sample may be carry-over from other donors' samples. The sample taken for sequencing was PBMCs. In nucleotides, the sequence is TGCGCCAGCAGCTTAGTTAGGGACGCCGAGCAGTACTTC. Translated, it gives CASSLVRDAEQYF.